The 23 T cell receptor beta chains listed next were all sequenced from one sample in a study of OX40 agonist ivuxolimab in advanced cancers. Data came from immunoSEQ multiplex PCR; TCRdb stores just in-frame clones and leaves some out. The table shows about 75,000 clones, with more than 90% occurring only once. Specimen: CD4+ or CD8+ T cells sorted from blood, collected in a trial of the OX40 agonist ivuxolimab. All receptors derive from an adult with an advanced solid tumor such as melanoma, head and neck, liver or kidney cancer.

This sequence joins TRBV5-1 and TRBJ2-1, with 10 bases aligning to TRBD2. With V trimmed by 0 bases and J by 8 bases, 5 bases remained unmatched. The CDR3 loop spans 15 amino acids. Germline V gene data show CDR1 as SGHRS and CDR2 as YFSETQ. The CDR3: CASSLVSGGADEQFF. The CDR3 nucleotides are TGCGCCAGCAGCTTGGTGAGCGGGGGGGCAGATGAGCAGTTCTTC.

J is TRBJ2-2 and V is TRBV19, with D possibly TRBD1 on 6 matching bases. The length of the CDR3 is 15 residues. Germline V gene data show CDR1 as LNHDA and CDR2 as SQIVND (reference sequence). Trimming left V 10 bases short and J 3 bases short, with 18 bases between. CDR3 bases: TGTGCCACCCAAAGAGGGGGACCTGACACCGGGGAGCTGTTTTTT. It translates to CATQRGGPDTGELFF.

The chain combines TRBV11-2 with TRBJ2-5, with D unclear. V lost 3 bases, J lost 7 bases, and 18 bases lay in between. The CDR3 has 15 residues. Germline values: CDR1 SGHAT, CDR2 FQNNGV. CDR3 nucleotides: TGTGCCAGCAGCTTTACGACGGGTGGGGTCGGGACCCAGTACTTC. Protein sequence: CASSFTTGGVGTQYF.

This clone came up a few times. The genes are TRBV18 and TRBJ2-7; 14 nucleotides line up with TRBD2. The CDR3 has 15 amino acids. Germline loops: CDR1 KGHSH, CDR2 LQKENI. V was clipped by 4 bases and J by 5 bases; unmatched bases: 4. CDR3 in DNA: TGTGCCAGCTCACAGACTAGCGGGGGGGAAGACGAGCAGTACTTC. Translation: CASSQTSGGEDEQYF.

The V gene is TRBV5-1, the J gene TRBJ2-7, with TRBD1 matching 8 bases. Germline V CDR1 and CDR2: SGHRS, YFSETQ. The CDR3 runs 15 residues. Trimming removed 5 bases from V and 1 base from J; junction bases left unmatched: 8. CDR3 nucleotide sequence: TGCGCCAGCAGACCCCAGGGGGCGAGTTCCTACGAGCAGTACTTC. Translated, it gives CASRPQGASSYEQYF.

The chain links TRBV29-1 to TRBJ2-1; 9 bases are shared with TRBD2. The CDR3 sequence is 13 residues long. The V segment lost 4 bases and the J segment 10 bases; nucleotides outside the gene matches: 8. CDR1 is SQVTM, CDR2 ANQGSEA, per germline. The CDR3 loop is CSVGREGLSEQFF. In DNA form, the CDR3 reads TGCAGCGTTGGGCGGGAGGGCCTGTCCGAGCAGTTCTTC.

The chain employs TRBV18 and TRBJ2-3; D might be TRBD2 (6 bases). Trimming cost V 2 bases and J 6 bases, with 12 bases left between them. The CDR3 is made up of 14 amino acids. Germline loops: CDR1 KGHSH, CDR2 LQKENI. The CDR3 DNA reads TGTGCCAGCTCACCAGGCGGGGTTCGGGATACGCAGTATTTT. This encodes CASSPGGVRDTQYF.

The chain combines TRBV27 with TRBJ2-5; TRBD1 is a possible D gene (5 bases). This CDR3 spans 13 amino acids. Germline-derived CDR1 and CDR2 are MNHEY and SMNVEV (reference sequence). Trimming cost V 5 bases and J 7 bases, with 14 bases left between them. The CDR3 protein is CASSATGRATQYF. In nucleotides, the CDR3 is TGTGCCAGCAGTGCCACTGGCAGGGCGACCCAGTACTTC.

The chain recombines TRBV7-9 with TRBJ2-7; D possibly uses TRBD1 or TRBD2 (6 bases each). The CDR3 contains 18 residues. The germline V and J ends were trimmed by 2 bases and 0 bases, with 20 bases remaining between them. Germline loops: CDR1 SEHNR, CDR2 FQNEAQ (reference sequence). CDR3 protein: CASSLFGGGGQSSYEQYF. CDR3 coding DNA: TGTGCCAGCAGCTTATTTGGGGGAGGAGGACAGTCCTCCTACGAGCAGTACTTC. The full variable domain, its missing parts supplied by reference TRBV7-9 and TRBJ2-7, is DTGVSQNPRHKITKRGQNVTFRCDPISEHNRLYWYRQTLGQGPEFLTYFQNEAQLEKSRLLSDRFSAERPKGSFSTLEIQRTEQGDSAMYLCASSLFGGGGQSSYEQYFGPGTRLTVT.

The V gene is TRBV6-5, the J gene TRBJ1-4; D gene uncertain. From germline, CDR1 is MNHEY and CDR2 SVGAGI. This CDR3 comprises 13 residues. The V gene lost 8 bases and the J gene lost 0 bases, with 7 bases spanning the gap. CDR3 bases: TGTGCCAGCCGTGCTCCAACTAATGAAAAACTGTTTTTT. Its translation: CASRAPTNEKLFF.

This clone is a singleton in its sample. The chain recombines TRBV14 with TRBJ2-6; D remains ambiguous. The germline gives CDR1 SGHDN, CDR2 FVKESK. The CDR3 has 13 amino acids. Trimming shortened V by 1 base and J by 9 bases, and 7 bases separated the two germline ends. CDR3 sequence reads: CASSQGTVNVLTF. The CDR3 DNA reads TGTGCCAGCAGCCAAGGAACGGTCAACGTCCTGACTTTC. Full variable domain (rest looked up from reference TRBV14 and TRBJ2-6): EAGVTQFPSHSVIEKGQTVTLRCDPISGHDNLYWYRRVMGKEIKFLLHFVKESKQDESGMPNNRFLAERTGGTYSTLKVQPAELEDSGVYFCASSQGTVNVLTFGAGSRLTVL.

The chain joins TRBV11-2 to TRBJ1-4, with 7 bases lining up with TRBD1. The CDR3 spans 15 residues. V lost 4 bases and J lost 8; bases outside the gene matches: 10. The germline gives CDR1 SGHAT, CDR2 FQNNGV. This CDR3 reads CASSSSQGGYEKLFF. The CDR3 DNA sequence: TGTGCCAGCAGCTCTAGTCAGGGGGGTTACGAAAAACTGTTTTTT.

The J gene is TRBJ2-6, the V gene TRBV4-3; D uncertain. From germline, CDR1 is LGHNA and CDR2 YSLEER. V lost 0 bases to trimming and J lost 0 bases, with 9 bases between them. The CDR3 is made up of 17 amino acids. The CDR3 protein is CASSQEWAYSGANVLTF. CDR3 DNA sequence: TGCGCCAGCAGCCAAGAGTGGGCGTACTCTGGGGCCAACGTCCTGACTTTC.

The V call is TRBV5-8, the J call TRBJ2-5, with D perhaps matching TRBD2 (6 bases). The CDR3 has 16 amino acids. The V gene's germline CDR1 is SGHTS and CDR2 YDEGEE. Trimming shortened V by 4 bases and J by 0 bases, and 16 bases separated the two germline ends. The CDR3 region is CASSHPGGTYQETQYF. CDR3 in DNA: TGTGCCAGCAGCCACCCAGGTGGGACTTACCAAGAGACCCAGTACTTC.

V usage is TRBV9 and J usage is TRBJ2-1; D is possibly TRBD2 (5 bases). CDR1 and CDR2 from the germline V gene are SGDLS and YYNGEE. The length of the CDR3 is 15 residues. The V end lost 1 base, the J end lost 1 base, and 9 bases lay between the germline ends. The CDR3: CASSVTADSYNEQFF. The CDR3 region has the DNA TGTGCCAGCAGCGTAACAGCGGATTCCTACAATGAGCAGTTCTTC.

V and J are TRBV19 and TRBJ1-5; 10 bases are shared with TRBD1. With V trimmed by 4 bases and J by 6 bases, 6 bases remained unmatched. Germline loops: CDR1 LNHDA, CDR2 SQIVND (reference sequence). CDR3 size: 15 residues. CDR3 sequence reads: CASSTDGQGGQPQHF. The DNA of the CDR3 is TGTGCCAGTAGTACAGATGGACAGGGGGGTCAGCCCCAGCATTTT. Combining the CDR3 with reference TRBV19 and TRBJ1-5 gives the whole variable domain DGGITQSPKYLFRKEGQNVTLSCEQNLNHDAMYWYRQDPGQGLRLIYYSQIVNDFQKGDIAEGYSVSREKKESFPLTVTSAQKNPTAFYLCASSTDGQGGQPQHFGDGTRLSIL.

The CDR3, as DNA: TGCGCCAGCAGCCAAGCGGGGACAGTCAACACTGAAGCTTTCTTT. Its protein is CASSQAGTVNTEAFF. The V call is TRBV4-1, the J call TRBJ1-1, with 7 nucleotides matching TRBD1. The germline CDR1 and CDR2 sequences are MGHRA and YSYEKL. The trim removed 1 base at V and 2 bases at J, leaving 4 bases unmatched. This CDR3 region has 15 residues.

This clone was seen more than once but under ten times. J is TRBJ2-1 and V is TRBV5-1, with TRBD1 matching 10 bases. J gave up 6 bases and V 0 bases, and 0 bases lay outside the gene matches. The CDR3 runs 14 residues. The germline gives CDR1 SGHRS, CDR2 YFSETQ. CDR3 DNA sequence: TGCGCCAGCAGCTTGGGGACAGGGGGCAATGAGCAGTTCTTC. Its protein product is CASSLGTGGNEQFF.

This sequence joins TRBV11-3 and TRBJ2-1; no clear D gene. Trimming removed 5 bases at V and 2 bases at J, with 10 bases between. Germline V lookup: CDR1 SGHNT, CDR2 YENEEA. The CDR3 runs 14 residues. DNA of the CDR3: TGTGCCAGCAGCCTCAACCCTCCCTACAATGAGCAGTTCTTC. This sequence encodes CASSLNPPYNEQFF.

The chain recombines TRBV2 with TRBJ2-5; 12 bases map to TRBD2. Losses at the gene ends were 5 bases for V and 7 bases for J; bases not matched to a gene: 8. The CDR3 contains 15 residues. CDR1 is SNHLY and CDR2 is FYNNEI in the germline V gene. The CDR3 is CASSRTSGNTGTQYF. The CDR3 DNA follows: TGTGCCAGCAGTCGGACTAGCGGGAATACTGGGACCCAGTACTTC.

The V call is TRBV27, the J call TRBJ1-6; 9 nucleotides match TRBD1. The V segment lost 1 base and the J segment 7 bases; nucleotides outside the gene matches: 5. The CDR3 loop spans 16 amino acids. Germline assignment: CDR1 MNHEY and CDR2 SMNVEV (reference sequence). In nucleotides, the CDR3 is TGTGCCAGCAGTTTATACGTGACAGGGGGAAATTCACCCCTCCACTTT. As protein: CASSLYVTGGNSPLHF.

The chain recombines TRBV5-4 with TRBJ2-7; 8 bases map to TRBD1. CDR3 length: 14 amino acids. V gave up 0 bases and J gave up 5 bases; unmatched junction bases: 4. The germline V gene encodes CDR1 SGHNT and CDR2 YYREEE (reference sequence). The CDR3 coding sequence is TGTGCCAGCAGCTTGGTTCAGGGGGCGGACGAGCAGTACTTC. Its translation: CASSLVQGADEQYF.

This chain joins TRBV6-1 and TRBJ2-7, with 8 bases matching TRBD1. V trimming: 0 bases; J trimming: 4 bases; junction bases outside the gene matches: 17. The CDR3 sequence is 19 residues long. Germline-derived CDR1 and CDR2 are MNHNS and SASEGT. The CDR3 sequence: CASSEAWGQANSGRYEQYF. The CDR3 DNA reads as TGTGCCAGCAGTGAAGCTTGGGGACAGGCGAACTCAGGACGGTACGAGCAGTACTTC.